This T cell receptor beta chain stems from a study of neurological immune-mediated disorders. Study findings and constraints: Healthy controls had more TCR clonal expansion than multiple sclerosis, which showed the least, whereas HTLV-1-associated myelopathy showed the most.

This clonotype came up many times. Its antigen is unknown. Template-switch 5'RACE cDNA synthesis added a 10-nucleotide unique molecular identifier. MiXCR was run by TCRdb on the 5' RACE reads, yielding one entry per CDR3 protein. Of tens of thousands of distinct CDR3 sequences in the sample, about 9.4% were seen once. Trimming shortened V by 6 bases and J by 7 bases, and 12 bases separated the two germline ends. CDR3 size: 11 residues. Germline lookup yields CDR1 DFQATT and CDR2 SNEGSKA (reference sequence). This chain uses TRBV20-1 with TRBJ2-5; possibly TRBD1 for D (7 bases). The clonotype was recovered from a man aged 35 to 55 in good health. Sequencing was performed on PBMCs. The DNA of the CDR3 is TGCAGTGCGTCAGGGGGAGGGACCCAGTACTTC. Translated, it gives CSASGGGTQYF.